This is a list of T cell receptor beta chains from one sample in a study of Ad26.COV2.S vaccination and SARS-CoV-2 variants. Some clones are missing from TCRdb's copy, which holds only in-frame ones; the method was immunoSEQ multiplex PCR. This table holds a few hundred thousand clones, approximately 90% found once. Sequencing used peripheral blood, obtained in a trial of Ad26.COV2.S vaccine versus placebo. The receptors were sampled from a person between 18 and 60 years old who received the Ad26.COV2.S COVID-19 vaccine or a placebo. CDR3s include the opening cysteine and the closing phenylalanine or tryptophan. The order of the fields is J gene, clone size, V gene, D gene, CDR3 DNA, CDR3 protein. A D gene is named only where the DNA matches it firmly. The size entry is marked missing in some rows and otherwise reads once, few, many or a size class.

>TRBJ1-6|NA|TRBV6-1|TRBD1
TGTGCCAGCAGTGAGCAGGGACAGGGACCTTCACCCCTCCACTTT
CASSEQGQGPSPLHF
>TRBJ2-1|NA|TRBV11-2|NA
TGTGCCAGCAGCTTAGGAACGGCGGGTCTAACCTACAATGAGCAGTTCTTC
CASSLGTAGLTYNEQFF
>TRBJ1-1|NA|TRBV15|NA
TGTGCCACCACCACCCCGGCGGGTCAGAACACTGAAGCTTTCTTT
CATTTPAGQNTEAFF
>TRBJ2-7|NA|TRBV6-2/TRBV6-3|TRBD1
TGTGCCAGCAGTTACTCCCCGGGACAGGGGATGGACGAGCAGTACTTC
CASSYSPGQGMDEQYF
>TRBJ2-3|NA|TRBV4-1|TRBD2
TGCGCCAGCAGCCAAGGGACTAGCGGATACACAGATACGCAGTATTTT
CASSQGTSGYTDTQYF
>TRBJ2-1|NA|TRBV7-6|TRBD2
TGTGCCAGCAGCTTAGGGACTAGCGGGGGAAATGAGCAGTTCTTC
CASSLGTSGGNEQFF
>TRBJ2-7|few|TRBV9|NA
TGTGCCAGCAGCGTAGATTCTCGGGGCGAGCAGTACTTC
CASSVDSRGEQYF
>TRBJ2-2|NA|TRBV7-2|NA
TGTGCCAGCAGCAGCACCGGGGAGCTGTTTTTT
CASSSTGELFF
>TRBJ1-4|NA|TRBV28|TRBD1
TGTGCCAGCAGTTTAACGACAGGGGCTTTCTTAGGGACTAATGAAAAACTGTTTTTT
CASSLTTGAFLGTNEKLFF
>TRBJ2-5|NA|TRBV14|TRBD2
TGTGCCAGCAGCCAATCTTGGTCTAGCGGGAGAAAAGAGACCCAGTACTTC
CASSQSWSSGRKETQYF
>TRBJ1-5|NA|TRBV30|NA
TGTGCCTGGAGTACCACTTCCGGACCCCAGCATTTT
CAWSTTSGPQHF
>TRBJ2-3|once|TRBV9|TRBD2
TGTGCCAGCAGCCCCGACGAACTAGCGGGGCGCACAGATACGCAGTATTTT
CASSPDELAGRTDTQYF
>TRBJ2-2|NA|TRBV11-2|TRBD2
TGTGCCAGCAGCCCTCGGACTAGCGGGTCCGGGGAGCTGTTTTTT
CASSPRTSGSGELFF
>TRBJ2-7|NA|TRBV24-1|TRBD1
TGTGCCACCAGTGATCGGGGACCAACAGGGGAAGAGCAGTACTTC
CATSDRGPTGEEQYF
>TRBJ2-2|NA|TRBV7-9|NA
TGTGCCAGCAGCCCCTCCGGGGGGCTAGCGGCGAACACCGGGGAGCTGTTTTTT
CASSPSGGLAANTGELFF
>TRBJ1-1|NA|TRBV6-2/TRBV6-3|NA
TGTGCCAGCAGTTACACCGGGGAGACCACTGAAGCTTTCTTT
CASSYTGETTEAFF
>TRBJ2-7|NA|TRBV18|NA
TGTGCCAGTCGGGACGGATACGAGCAGTACTTC
CASRDGYEQYF
>TRBJ2-1|few|TRBV3-1/TRBV3-2|TRBD1
TGTGCCAGCAGCCAATCCGGACAGGGAGGGTTCTTC
CASSQSGQGGFF
>TRBJ2-1|NA|TRBV24-1|NA
TGTGCCACCAGTGATCTCGGGAGCAATGAGCAGTTCTTC
CATSDLGSNEQFF
>TRBJ2-3|NA|TRBV3-1/TRBV3-2|NA
TGTGCCAGCAGCCACGGCGGGCCGGGCACAGATACGCAGTATTTT
CASSHGGPGTDTQYF
>TRBJ1-1|NA|TRBV6-6|NA
TGTGCCACATATGACGGGAACACTGAAGCTTTCTTT
CATYDGNTEAFF
>TRBJ2-5|NA|TRBV30|TRBD2
TGTGCCTGGAAACTAGCGGGGACGGAGACCCAGTACTTC
CAWKLAGTETQYF
>TRBJ2-1|NA|TRBV5-4|NA
TGTGCCAGCAGCCCCCAGGGGGGGAGGGTATCCTACAATGAGCAGTTCTTC
CASSPQGGRVSYNEQFF
>TRBJ2-5|NA|TRBV18|NA
TGTGCCAGCTCACCTTCACCGGGACGGGAGAAGACCCAGTACTTC
CASSPSPGREKTQYF
>TRBJ2-3|NA|TRBV18|NA
TGTGCCAGCTCACCAGGTCAGGGGAGTGCAGATACGCAGTATTTT
CASSPGQGSADTQYF
>TRBJ2-7|NA|TRBV12-3/TRBV12-4|TRBD1
TGTGCCAGCAACCGGGACAGGGGGGTTCGGCAGTACTTC
CASNRDRGVRQYF
>TRBJ2-7|NA|TRBV28|NA
TGTGCCAGCAGTTTGGGGGGTTCCTACGAGCAGTACTTC
CASSLGGSYEQYF
>TRBJ1-1|NA|TRBV5-8|NA
TGTGCCAGCACCCTAGGATGGGCGCGTACTGAAGCTTTCTTT
CASTLGWARTEAFF
>TRBJ2-3|NA|TRBV4-2|NA
TGTGCCAGCAGCCAAAGCGCTAGCACAGATACGCAGTATTTT
CASSQSASTDTQYF
>TRBJ1-3|NA|TRBV10-3|NA
TGTGCCTCCCGAGGGGATATAGGATCTGGAAACACCATATATTTT
CASRGDIGSGNTIYF
>TRBJ2-2|NA|TRBV27|NA
TGTGCCAGCAGTTTAATGAACACCGGGGAGCTGTTTTTT
CASSLMNTGELFF
>TRBJ2-5|NA|TRBV5-1|NA
TGCGCCAGCAGCCCGGGCCCAGGTGAGACCCAGTACTTC
CASSPGPGETQYF
>TRBJ2-7|NA|TRBV30|NA
TGTGCCTGGAGTGTAGGGGGTGTGGGGACCGCCTACGAGCAGTACTTC
CAWSVGGVGTAYEQYF
>TRBJ2-3|NA|TRBV30|NA
TGTGCCTGGAGTGTACGCGACCGGAGCACAGATACGCAGTATTTT
CAWSVRDRSTDTQYF
>TRBJ2-7|NA|TRBV6-5|NA
TGTGCCAGCAGCAAATATGGCGAGCAGTACTTC
CASSKYGEQYF
>TRBJ2-7|NA|TRBV24-1|TRBD1
TGTGCCACCAGTGATTCCAGGGGGTTCGCCTACGAGCAGTACTTC
CATSDSRGFAYEQYF
>TRBJ2-1|once|TRBV7-9|NA
TGTGCCAGTCGGGTAGGTCTACTCAAGCAGGGAGATGAGCAGTTCTTC
CASRVGLLKQGDEQFF
>TRBJ1-5|NA|TRBV7-8|NA
TGTGCCAGCAGCTTAGCAGGAATGGTACGACAGCCCCAGCATTTT
CASSLAGMVRQPQHF
>TRBJ1-1|NA|TRBV15|NA
TGTGCCACCAGCAGAGATCTCGGGGGGCGCACTGAAGCTTTCTTT
CATSRDLGGRTEAFF
>TRBJ1-1|NA|TRBV19|NA
TGTGCCAGTAGTATACTCCAGGGTGGGAACACTGAAGCTTTCTTT
CASSILQGGNTEAFF
>TRBJ2-2|NA|TRBV19|TRBD2
TGTGCCAGTAGTAGAGGCGGGAGGGTTACACCCGGGGAGCTGTTTTTT
CASSRGGRVTPGELFF
>TRBJ1-2|NA|TRBV29-1|NA
TGCAGCGTTGAACCCCCAGGCAGAGTCTATGGCTACACCTTC
CSVEPPGRVYGYTF
>TRBJ1-3|NA|TRBV19|NA
TGTGCCAGTAGTATCGGGGGGGCATCTGGAAACACCATATATTTT
CASSIGGASGNTIYF
>TRBJ2-2|NA|TRBV5-1|NA
TGCGCCAGCAGCGGCGTTGACACCGGGGAGCTGTTTTTT
CASSGVDTGELFF
>TRBJ1-3|NA|TRBV19|NA
TGTGCCAGTAGTATTCAGGGTAACCGAAACACCATATATTTT
CASSIQGNRNTIYF
>TRBJ1-6|NA|TRBV27|NA
TGTGCCAGCAGTTTATGGGCAGAAATTAATTCACCCCTCCACTTT
CASSLWAEINSPLHF
>TRBJ1-4|NA|TRBV29-1|TRBD1
TGCAGCGTTGAAGTTCCCCCAGGGGGATCCGGAAAACTGTTTTTT
CSVEVPPGGSGKLFF
>TRBJ2-3|few|TRBV5-1|TRBD2
TGCGCCAGCAGCTCCTTAGAGCGGGAGTCCTCCTTTGGCACAGATACGCAGTATTTT
CASSSLERESSFGTDTQYF
>TRBJ2-3|NA|TRBV27|TRBD2
TGTGCCAGCGCAAAGGGGACTAGCGGCACAGATACGCAGTATTTT
CASAKGTSGTDTQYF
>TRBJ2-1|NA|TRBV20-1|TRBD2
TGCAGTGCTAGTGGGGCGGGAGGCCCCTACAATGAGCAGTTCTTC
CSASGAGGPYNEQFF
>TRBJ2-2|NA|TRBV6-1|TRBD2
TGTGCCAGCAGTGGGTTAGCGGGAGGGAGGTACACCGGGGAGCTGTTTTTT
CASSGLAGGRYTGELFF
>TRBJ2-7|NA|TRBV7-2|TRBD1
TGTGCCAGCAGCTGGGGACAGGGGGTATACGAGCAGTACTTC
CASSWGQGVYEQYF